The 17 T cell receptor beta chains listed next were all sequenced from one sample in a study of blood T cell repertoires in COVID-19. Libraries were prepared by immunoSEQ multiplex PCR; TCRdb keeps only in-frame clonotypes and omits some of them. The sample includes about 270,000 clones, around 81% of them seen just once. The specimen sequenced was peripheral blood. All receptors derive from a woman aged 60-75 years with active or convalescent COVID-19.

This CDR3 reads CASSLESGGLRTDTQYF. CDR3 DNA sequence: TGTGCCAGCAGCCTGGAATCCGGGGGTCTCCGCACAGATACGCAGTATTTT. The chain couples TRBV14 to TRBJ2-3; TRBD2 is a possible D gene (6 bases). The V end lost 4 bases, the J end lost 1 base, and 18 bases lay between the germline ends. This CDR3 is built from 17 residues. Looked up from germline, CDR1 is SGHDN and CDR2 is FVKESK.

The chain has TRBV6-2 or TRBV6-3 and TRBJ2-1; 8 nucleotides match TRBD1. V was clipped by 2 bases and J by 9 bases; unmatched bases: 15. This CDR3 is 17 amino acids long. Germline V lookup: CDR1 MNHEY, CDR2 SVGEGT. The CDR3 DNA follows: TGTGCCAGCAGTTACAAAAACGGGGACAGGAGTAGAGCTGAGCAGTTCTTC. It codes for CASSYKNGDRSRAEQFF.

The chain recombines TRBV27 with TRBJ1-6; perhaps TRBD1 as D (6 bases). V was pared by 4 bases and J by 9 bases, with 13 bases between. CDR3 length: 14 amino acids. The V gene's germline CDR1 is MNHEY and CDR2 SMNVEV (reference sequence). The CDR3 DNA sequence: TGTGCCAGCAGTTCACAGGGTGGTATTTCACCCCTCCACTTT. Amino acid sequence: CASSSQGGISPLHF.

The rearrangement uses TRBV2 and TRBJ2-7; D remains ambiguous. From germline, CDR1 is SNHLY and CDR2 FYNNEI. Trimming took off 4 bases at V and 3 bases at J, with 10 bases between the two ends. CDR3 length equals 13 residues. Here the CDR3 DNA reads TGTGCCAGCAGTGTCCCACAAATCTACGAGCAGTACTTC. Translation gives CASSVPQIYEQYF.

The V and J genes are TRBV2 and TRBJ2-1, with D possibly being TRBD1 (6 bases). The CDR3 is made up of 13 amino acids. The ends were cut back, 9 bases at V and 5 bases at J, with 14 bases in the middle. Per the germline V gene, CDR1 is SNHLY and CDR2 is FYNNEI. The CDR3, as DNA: TGTGCCAGGGAATCCGGGGACAACAATGAGCAGTTCTTC. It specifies CARESGDNNEQFF.

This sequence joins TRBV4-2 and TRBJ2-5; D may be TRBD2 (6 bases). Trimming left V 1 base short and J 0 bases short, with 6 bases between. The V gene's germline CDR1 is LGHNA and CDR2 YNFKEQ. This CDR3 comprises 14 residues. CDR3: CASSQGTNQETQYF. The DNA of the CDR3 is TGTGCCAGCAGCCAAGGGACTAACCAAGAGACCCAGTACTTC.

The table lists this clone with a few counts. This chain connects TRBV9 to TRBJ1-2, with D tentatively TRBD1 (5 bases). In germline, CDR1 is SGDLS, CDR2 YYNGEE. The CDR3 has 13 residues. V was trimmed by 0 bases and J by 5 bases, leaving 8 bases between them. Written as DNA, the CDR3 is TGTGCCAGCAGCGTAGTGGGGGGATATGGCTACACCTTC. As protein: CASSVVGGYGYTF.

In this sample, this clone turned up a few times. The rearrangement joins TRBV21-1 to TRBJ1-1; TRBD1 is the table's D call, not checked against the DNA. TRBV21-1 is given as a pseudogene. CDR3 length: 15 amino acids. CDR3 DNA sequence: TGTGCCAGCAGCAAAGGCCCAACAAGGAACACTGAAGCTTTCTTT. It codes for CASSKGPTRNTEAFF.

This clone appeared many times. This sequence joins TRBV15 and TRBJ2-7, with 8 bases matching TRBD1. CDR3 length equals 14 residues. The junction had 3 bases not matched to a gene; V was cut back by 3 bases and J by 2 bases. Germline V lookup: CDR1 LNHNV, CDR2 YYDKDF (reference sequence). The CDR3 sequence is CATSSQGATYEQYF. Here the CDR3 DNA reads TGTGCCACCAGCAGCCAGGGGGCAACCTACGAGCAGTACTTC.

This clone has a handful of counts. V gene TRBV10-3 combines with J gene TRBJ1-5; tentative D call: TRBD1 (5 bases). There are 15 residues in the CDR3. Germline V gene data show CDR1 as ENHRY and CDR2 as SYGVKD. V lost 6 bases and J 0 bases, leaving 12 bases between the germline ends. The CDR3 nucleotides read TGTGCCATCAGGGCGGACAAGAATAGCAATCAGCCCCAGCATTTT. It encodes CAIRADKNSNQPQHF.

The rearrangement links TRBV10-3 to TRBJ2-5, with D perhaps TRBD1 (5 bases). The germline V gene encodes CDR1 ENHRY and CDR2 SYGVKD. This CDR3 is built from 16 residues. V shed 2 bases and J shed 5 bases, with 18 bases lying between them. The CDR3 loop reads CAISERSVGRGETQYF. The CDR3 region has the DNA TGTGCCATCAGTGAGCGTTCGGTGGGGCGAGGTGAGACCCAGTACTTC.

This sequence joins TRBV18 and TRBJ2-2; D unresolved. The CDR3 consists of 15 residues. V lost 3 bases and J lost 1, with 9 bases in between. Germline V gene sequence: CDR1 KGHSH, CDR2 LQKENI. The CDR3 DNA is TGTGCCAGCTCACCGTACGCGCGGAACACCGGGGAGCTGTTTTTT. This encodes CASSPYARNTGELFF.

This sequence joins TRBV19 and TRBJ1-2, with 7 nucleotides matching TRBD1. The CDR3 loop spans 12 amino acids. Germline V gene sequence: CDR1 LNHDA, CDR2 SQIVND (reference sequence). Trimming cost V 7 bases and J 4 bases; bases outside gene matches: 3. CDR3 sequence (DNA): TGTGCCAGTACCCGGGACAGCTATGGCTACACCTTC. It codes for CASTRDSYGYTF.

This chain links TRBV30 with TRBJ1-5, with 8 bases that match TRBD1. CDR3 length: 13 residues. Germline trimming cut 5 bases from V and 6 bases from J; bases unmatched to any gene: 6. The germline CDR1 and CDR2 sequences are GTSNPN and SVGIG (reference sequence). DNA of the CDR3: TGTGCCTGGGCTGGACAGGGCAGTCAGCCCCAGCATTTT. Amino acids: CAWAGQGSQPQHF.

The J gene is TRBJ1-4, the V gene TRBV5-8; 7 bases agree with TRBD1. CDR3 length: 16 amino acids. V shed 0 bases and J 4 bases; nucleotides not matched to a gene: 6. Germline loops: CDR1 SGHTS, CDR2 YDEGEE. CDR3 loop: CASSLVGTAYNEKLFF. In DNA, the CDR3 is TGTGCCAGCAGCTTGGTTGGGACAGCCTATAATGAAAAACTGTTTTTT.

CDR3 protein: CSVEAETRTDTQYF. The CDR3 nucleotides read TGCAGCGTTGAAGCCGAGACTCGCACAGATACGCAGTATTTT. The genes are TRBV29-1 and TRBJ2-3; the D is unclear. This CDR3 is 14 amino acids long. V was cut by 1 base and J by 1 base, with 9 bases left in between. CDR1 and CDR2 from the germline V gene are SQVTM and ANQGSEA.

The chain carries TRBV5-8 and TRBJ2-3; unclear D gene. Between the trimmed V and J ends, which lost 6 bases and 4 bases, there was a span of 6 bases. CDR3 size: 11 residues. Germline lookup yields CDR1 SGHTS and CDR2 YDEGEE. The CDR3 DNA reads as TGTGCCAGCAATAGAGCAGATACGCAGTATTTT. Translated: CASNRADTQYF.